These 29 T cell receptor beta chains were sequenced from one sample in a study of technical replicates of blood from a few donors (dated by TCRdb to 2016 to 2017). The library was made by the immunoSEQ multiplex PCR assay. TCRdb holds this immuneACCESS table with in-frame rearrangements only. Some clones are missing; in checked studies, unresolved V genes explain under half, and the rest has no known cause. The sample table lists roughly 6,500 clones, 90% to 97% of them with a count of one. Clones ranked in the top ten supply 7.3% of the sample. The sample taken for sequencing was PBMCs. Receptor source: a human donor in good health.

CDR3 residues: CASGGELEQYF. In DNA, the CDR3 is TGTGCCAGCGGGGGGGAACTCGAGCAGTACTTC. The chain is built from TRBV2 and TRBJ2-7; 7 nucleotides agree with TRBD2. The ends lost 8 bases at V and 6 bases at J; junction bases unmatched: 4. The CDR3 is 11 amino acids. Germline lookup yields CDR1 SNHLY and CDR2 FYNNEI.

The chain has TRBV5-1 and TRBJ2-1; D may be TRBD2 (6 bases). This CDR3 has 13 amino acids. The V gene's germline CDR1 is SGHRS and CDR2 YFSETQ. V was shortened by 4 bases and J by 4 bases, with 9 bases between the two germline ends. The CDR3 sequence: CASSMGGYNEQFF. The CDR3 DNA reads TGCGCCAGCAGCATGGGAGGATACAATGAGCAGTTCTTC.

In this sample, this clone turned up once. The chain links TRBV10-1 to TRBJ2-1; the match to TRBD2 covers 13 bases. With 4 bases clipped from V and 5 bases from J, the junction kept 5 bases outside the gene matches. Per the germline V gene, CDR1 is WNHNN and CDR2 is SYGVQD (reference sequence). The CDR3 is made up of 16 amino acids. The CDR3 DNA reads as TGCGCCAGCAGTGGAACGACTAGCGGGAGGAACAATGAGCAGTTCTTC. Translated: CASSGTTSGRNNEQFF.

By frequency in the sample, this clone is large. The chain employs TRBV5-6 and TRBJ2-1; TRBD1 matches at 10 bases. Trimming removed 0 bases from V and 4 bases from J; junction bases left unmatched: 1. The CDR3 is made up of 15 amino acids. Germline V gives CDR1 SGHDT, CDR2 YYEEEE. The CDR3 here is CASSLGDRGYNEQFF. DNA for the CDR3: TGTGCCAGCAGCTTGGGGGACAGGGGATACAATGAGCAGTTCTTC.

The chain couples TRBV10-3 to TRBJ2-5; 7 bases match TRBD2. The CDR3 has 15 amino acids. J lost 2 bases, V lost 0 bases, and 3 bases had no gene match. Looked up from germline, CDR1 is ENHRY and CDR2 is SYGVKD. CDR3 loop: CAISESAGVQETQYF. Here the CDR3 DNA reads TGTGCCATCAGTGAGTCGGCGGGGGTTCAAGAGACCCAGTACTTC.

The V and J genes are TRBV5-1 and TRBJ2-7; D possibly corresponds to TRBD1 (5 bases). Trimming stripped 5 bases from V and 0 bases from J, with 9 bases between. From germline, CDR1 is SGHRS and CDR2 YFSETQ. The CDR3 sequence is 13 residues long. The CDR3 region is CASRPDSSYEQYF. CDR3 in DNA: TGCGCCAGCAGGCCCGACAGCTCCTACGAGCAGTACTTC.

V is TRBV10-3 and J is TRBJ1-1; 8 bases align to TRBD1. CDR1 ENHRY and CDR2 SYGVKD come from the germline V gene. This CDR3 region has 13 residues. Germline trimming cut 4 bases from V and 5 bases from J; bases unmatched to any gene: 3. The CDR3 loop is CAISATGVTEAFF. The CDR3 DNA follows: TGTGCCATCAGTGCGACAGGGGTAACTGAAGCTTTCTTT.

The chain carries TRBV10-3 and TRBJ1-1; TRBD1 might be the D (5 bases). V lost 3 bases and J 1 base, leaving 12 bases between the germline ends. CDR1 is ENHRY and CDR2 is SYGVKD in the germline V gene. The CDR3 contains 15 residues. In DNA, the CDR3 is TGTGCCATCAGTGACCCCAGGACACCGAACACTGAAGCTTTCTTT. This encodes CAISDPRTPNTEAFF.

The genes are TRBV5-1 and TRBJ2-7; D not resolved. The CDR3 extends over 14 amino acids. The V gene lost 2 bases and the J gene lost 2 bases, with 11 bases spanning the gap. Germline loops: CDR1 SGHRS, CDR2 YFSETQ. For the CDR3, the DNA is TGCGCCAGCAGCTTTTCTGAAAACACCTACGAGCAGTACTTC. Translation: CASSFSENTYEQYF.

The rearrangement joins TRBV29-1 to TRBJ1-1; a weak D match, TRBD1 (5 bases). This CDR3 comprises 12 residues. With 5 bases removed from V and 3 bases from J, the gap between germline ends came to 10 bases. Germline V gene lookup returns CDR1 SQVTM and CDR2 ANQGSEA. For the CDR3, the DNA is TGCAGCGTTCGGGGGGGGGACACTGAAGCTTTCTTT. This translates into CSVRGGDTEAFF.

This rearrangement joins TRBV7-6 to TRBJ1-1, with 8 bases matching TRBD1. The CDR3 is 16 residues long. CDR1 is SGHVS, CDR2 FNYEAQ, per germline. The J segment lost 0 bases and the V segment lost 3 bases, leaving 6 bases of the junction unmatched. The DNA for the CDR3 is TGTGCCAGCAGCTTGGGACAGGCCGGGATGAACACTGAAGCTTTCTTT. Amino acids: CASSLGQAGMNTEAFF.

This sequence joins TRBV29-1 and TRBJ2-3; 8 positions match TRBD1. Germline trimming cut 1 base from V and 5 bases from J; bases unmatched to any gene: 5. Germline-derived CDR1 and CDR2 are SQVTM and ANQGSEA. CDR3 length: 14 amino acids. In nucleotides, the CDR3 is TGCAGCGTTGAAGGGGCAGGGGGCATAGATACGCAGTATTTT. This encodes CSVEGAGGIDTQYF.

The chain combines TRBV10-3 with TRBJ2-1; the match to TRBD2 covers 7 bases. V shed 5 bases and J 7 bases; nucleotides not matched to a gene: 14. The length of the CDR3 is 16 residues. Germline V CDR1 and CDR2: ENHRY, SYGVKD. The CDR3, as DNA: TGTGCCATCAGTACCACTGCCGCGGTAGCGGGTAATGAGCAGTTCTTC. This gives the protein CAISTTAAVAGNEQFF.

This clone was picked up one time. CDR3 in DNA: TGTGCCAGCAGCTCGGGGTCCGGCTATGGCTACACCTTC. It translates to CASSSGSGYGYTF. The V and J genes are TRBV7-2 and TRBJ1-2, with D unresolved. V lost 4 bases and J lost 4, with 10 bases in between. The CDR3 has 13 residues. Germline CDR1 SGHTA, CDR2 FQGNSA.

The CDR3 protein is CASSGQVDTEAFF. The CDR3 DNA reads as TGTGCCAGCAGTGGACAGGTGGACACTGAAGCTTTCTTT. J is TRBJ1-1 and V is TRBV6-6, with 7 bases that match TRBD1. V lost 5 bases and J lost 3; bases outside the gene matches: 3. The CDR3 has 13 residues. The germline V gene encodes CDR1 MNHNY and CDR2 SVGAGI (reference sequence).

The CDR3 bases are TGCGCCAGCACCCCTACAGGGGGGAGCAATCAGCCCCAGCATTTT. The encoded protein is CASTPTGGSNQPQHF. The V call is TRBV5-1, the J call TRBJ1-5; TRBD1 matches at 8 bases. Trimming at V came to 6 bases and at J to 1 base, leaving 6 bases not matched to a gene. This CDR3 is built from 15 residues. Germline V CDR1 and CDR2: SGHRS, YFSETQ. Based on the CDR3 plus reference TRBV5-1 and TRBJ1-5, the full variable domain is KAGVTQTPRYLIKTRGQQVTLSCSPISGHRSVSWYQQTPGQGLQFLFEYFSETQRNKGNFPGRFSGRQFSNSRSEMNVSTLELGDSALYLCASTPTGGSNQPQHFGDGTRLSIL.

The rearrangement links TRBV19 to TRBJ1-2; tentative D call: TRBD1 (5 bases). Trimming took 7 bases from V and 7 from J, leaving 16 bases between them. Germline CDR1 and CDR2: LNHDA and SQIVND (reference sequence). CDR3 length: 13 residues. CDR3 in DNA: TGTGCCAGTAAGGCCCCCAGGGAGGGTGGCTACACCTTC. It codes for CASKAPREGGYTF.

The rearrangement uses TRBV20-1 and TRBJ2-1; D is perhaps TRBD2 (5 bases). This CDR3 is built from 11 residues. V lost 2 bases, J lost 6 bases, and 5 bases lay in between. CDR1 is DFQATT and CDR2 is SNEGSKA in the germline V gene (reference sequence). CDR3: CSARTSNEQFF. The CDR3 DNA sequence: TGCAGTGCTAGAACTAGCAATGAGCAGTTCTTC.

The rearrangement joins TRBV6-1 to TRBJ2-1; TRBD2 matches 9 bases. With 2 bases clipped from V and 7 bases from J, the junction kept 6 bases outside the gene matches. Germline values: CDR1 MNHNS, CDR2 SASEGT. The CDR3 extends over 15 amino acids. The CDR3 spells CASSEHSGRWNEQFF. The DNA of the CDR3 is TGTGCCAGCAGTGAACATAGCGGGAGATGGAATGAGCAGTTCTTC.

Written as DNA, the CDR3 is TGTGCCAGCAGTTCCCTAGGACAGGGACAAGAGACCCAGTACTTC. Translating gives CASSSLGQGQETQYF. The chain links TRBV28 to TRBJ2-5; 8 nucleotides line up with TRBD1. The CDR3 contains 15 residues. With 4 bases clipped from V and 2 bases from J, the junction kept 6 bases outside the gene matches. The V gene's germline CDR1 is MDHEN and CDR2 SYDVKM.

V and J are TRBV6-6 and TRBJ2-3; 10 bases align to TRBD1. V lost 6 bases to trimming and J lost 0 bases; unmatched junction nucleotides: 3. The germline gives CDR1 MNHNY, CDR2 SVGAGI (reference sequence). The CDR3 is 15 amino acids. The CDR3 is CASSGTGVSTDTQYF. CDR3 DNA: TGTGCCAGCAGCGGGACAGGGGTTAGCACAGATACGCAGTATTTT.

CDR3 sequence: CASSSLAGDRETQYF. In DNA, the CDR3 is TGTGCCAGTAGTTCACTAGCGGGAGATCGGGAGACCCAGTACTTC. The genes are TRBV19 and TRBJ2-5, with 11 bases that match TRBD2. The V segment lost 5 bases and the J segment 5 bases; nucleotides outside the gene matches: 7. This CDR3 region has 15 residues. Germline loops: CDR1 LNHDA, CDR2 SQIVND (reference sequence).

CDR3 sequence reads: CASSLYGYEQYF. CDR3 bases: TGTGCCAGCAGTCTCTACGGCTACGAGCAGTACTTC. The chain is built from TRBV28 and TRBJ2-7; D unclear. Looked up from germline, CDR1 is MDHEN and CDR2 is SYDVKM. With 5 bases removed from V and 3 bases from J, the gap between germline ends came to 8 bases. This CDR3 region has 12 residues.

The chain uses TRBV19 and TRBJ1-2; D gene ambiguous. The CDR3 contains 14 residues. CDR1 is LNHDA and CDR2 is SQIVND in the germline V gene (reference sequence). V was pared by 3 bases and J by 3 bases, with 11 bases between. The CDR3 loop is CASSIRRGDYGYTF. The CDR3 DNA reads TGTGCCAGTAGTATTCGTAGAGGTGACTATGGCTACACCTTC.

The CDR3 spells CASSYSAYYGYTF. The CDR3 DNA is TGTGCCAGCAGTTACTCGGCATACTATGGCTACACCTTC. J is TRBJ1-2 and V is TRBV6-5; unclear D gene. The germline gives CDR1 MNHEY, CDR2 SVGAGI. The CDR3 loop spans 13 amino acids. The germline V and J ends were trimmed by 0 bases and 3 bases, with 5 bases remaining between them.

The chain combines TRBV4-2 with TRBJ2-2; 8 bases are shared with TRBD2. Germline-derived CDR1 and CDR2 are LGHNA and YNFKEQ. CDR3 size: 18 residues. Germline trimming cut 0 bases from V and 7 bases from J; bases unmatched to any gene: 13. CDR3: CASSQDEAGLGGGGELFF. DNA of the CDR3: TGTGCCAGCAGCCAAGACGAAGCGGGACTAGGGGGTGGCGGGGAGCTGTTTTTT.

V and J are TRBV5-1 and TRBJ2-6; no reliable D call. Germline CDR1 is SGHRS and CDR2 is YFSETQ. This CDR3 spans 14 amino acids. V lost 4 bases, J lost 0 bases, and 5 bases lay in between. For the CDR3, the DNA is TGCGCCAGCAGCACAGCCTCTGGGGCCAACGTCCTGACTTTC. Translated, it gives CASSTASGANVLTF.

The chain has TRBV5-1 and TRBJ2-3, with 7 bases fitting TRBD2. CDR3 size: 17 residues. The V gene's germline CDR1 is SGHRS and CDR2 YFSETQ. The V gene end was trimmed by 3 bases and the J gene end by 3 bases; junction bases not matched to a gene: 13. CDR3 sequence: CASSSIPLGEGTDTQYF. The CDR3 coding sequence is TGCGCCAGCAGCTCCATACCCTTGGGGGAGGGTACAGATACGCAGTATTTT.

This sequence joins TRBV29-1 and TRBJ2-5, with a tentative D call TRBD2 (6 bases). Trimming left V 7 bases short and J 2 bases short, with 14 bases between. CDR1 and CDR2 from the germline V gene are SQVTM and ANQGSEA. The CDR3 length is 13 residues. In DNA form, the CDR3 reads TGCAGCGCTACCGGGACTGCACAAGAGACCCAGTACTTC. Residues: CSATGTAQETQYF.